This T cell receptor (beta chain) was recovered during a study of cytomegalovirus exposure and HLA in healthy donors. Notes on the study in general: Of the V segments, some could not be distinguished, including TRBV6-2 and TRBV6-3, and were excluded.

Trimming removed 6 bases at V and 7 bases at J, with 16 bases between. The CDR3 spans 14 residues. Germline CDR1 reads MDHEN; CDR2 reads SYDVKM. PCR involved 60 Vbeta and 13 Jbeta primers. TCRdb keeps only in-frame clones here, not all; method: immunoSEQ multiplex PCR. This table has 170,000 or so clones, 70% to 85% appearing once. Note on this clone: No antigen is known for it.

This chain uses TRBV28 with TRBJ2-1, with a tentative D call TRBD2 (7 bases). Sequencing was carried out using PBMCs. The source of this sequence is a man aged 18 to 35 in good health and CMV-seronegative. DNA for the CDR3: TGTGCCAGCAGCTCAACGGAGGGGGGGAATGAGCAGTTCTTC. It translates to CASSSTEGGNEQFF. The full variable domain, completed using reference TRBV28 and TRBJ2-1, is DVKVTQSSRYLVKRTGEKVFLECVQDMDHENMFWYRQDPGLGLRLIYFSYDVKMKEKGDIPEGYSVSREKKERFSLILESASTNQTSMYLCASSSTEGGNEQFFGPGTRLTVL.